This T cell receptor beta chain was sequenced for a study of tumor-infiltrating lymphocytes in primary liver carcinoma (TCRdb year 2017). About the investigation overall: Four to six patients with histopathologically diagnosed primary liver carcinoma underwent surgical resection in China between 2015 and March 2016. The five patients, three men and two women aged 30 to 69 years, had hepatocellular carcinoma (four) or combined HCC and intrahepatic cholangiocarcinoma (one). Repertoires from technical replicates were highly reproducible, with mean shared-clone rates near 0.89 and correlation coefficients above 0.95. Roughly 3.5 to 7.5 million productive TCRbeta reads were obtained per sample, and no significant difference in read depth was found between tissue types. For each liver tumor, the study sampled five regions along with adjacent normal tissue and blood, and applied TCRbeta repertoire sequencing, expression microarrays and whole-exome sequencing. The five patients had tumors of stage T1-T3 N0M0, with maximum diameters ranging from roughly 4.2 to 10 cm. TCRbeta repertoire sequencing covered 35 specimens from 5 patients: around 25 tumor regions, 5 adjacent noncancerous liver tissues and 5 peripheral blood samples.

The investigation overall reported the following: The top 250 clones made up a significantly larger repertoire fraction in tumors than in blood (p = 0.039). Repertoire overlap was found to be higher between tumor regions (mean roughly 35%) than between tumor-adjacent (roughly 17%) or tumor-blood (about 15%) pairs, consistent with antigen-driven expansion. Because sequencing covered only the TCR beta chain and unpaired alpha chains were not captured, true repertoire diversity is likely underestimated. Bulk unsorted samples precluded comparing CD4+ and CD8+ T cell repertoires. With just four or five patients in the study, the authors point out that the findings should be validated in a larger study.

TRIzol reagent was used to extract blood RNA from unsorted whole blood, while the DNeasy Blood & Tissue kit provided the germline DNA. At the time of sampling, the patients were treatment-naive and had chronic HBV infection. Before surgery, around 4.2 milliliters of peripheral blood were collected into K2EDTA tubes. This clonotype was seen many times. Its antigen has not been determined. Nothing much larger sits one base from this clone, and base qualities are not available. TCRbeta-specific cDNA was reverse-transcribed from 500 ng total RNA using a constant-region primer and ProtoScript II reverse transcriptase. Construction of the TCRbeta libraries relied on three nested rounds of multiplex PCR, following a slightly modified ARM-PCR procedure. Multiplex TRBV1-TRBV30 forward primers and a Cbeta reverse primer were used in the first two PCR rounds, each of which was run for about 10 cycles. A final 25-cycle PCR with Deep VentR polymerase added sample barcodes and Illumina adapters. Before sequencing, amplicons of 200-500 bp were purified from gel using a QIAquick gel extraction kit. The TCRbeta amplicons were sequenced with 250-bp paired-end reads on an Illumina HiSeq 2500. In the source study's methods: Trimmomatic v0.33 was used to quality-trim the reads, and FLASH v1.2.11 was used to merge paired reads so that full CDR3 sequences could be recovered. V, D and J germline segments were assigned to the rearranged TCRbeta sequences using MiGEC v1.2.1b. Clonotype statistics, along with Shannon-Wiener diversity indices, were calculated using VDJtools v1.0.0. Except for diversity analysis, only each sample's 250 most abundant clonotypes were used in subsequent analyses to reduce sampling bias. TCRdb cleaned the public reads at Q25 with fastp, built clones with MiXCR and kept in-frame beta chains. All rows with the same CDR3 protein become a single entry with the most common DNA and genes. TCRdb, not the authors, supplied the V and J calls. The sample table lists 310,000 or so distinct CDR3 sequences, approximately 64% of them with a count of one. About 6.1% of the sample belongs to the ten largest clones.

The CDR3 spans 12 residues, from the cysteine through the phenylalanine. The sequence is cut down to CDR3 DNA, 36 bases in frame from base 1. The germline V gene supplies CDR1 SQVTM and CDR2 ANQGSEA. The junction carries 6 bases between V and J, which are trimmed by 3 bases and 2 bases respectively. The source is a man aged 35 to 55 with primary liver carcinoma and hepatitis B virus infection. The chain joins TRBV29-1 to TRBJ2-3; confidence is insufficient to name the D gene. The specimen was peripheral blood. The DNA sequence follows: TGCAGCGTTGATGGGGACACAGATACGCAGTATTTT. Its protein is CSVDGDTDTQYF.